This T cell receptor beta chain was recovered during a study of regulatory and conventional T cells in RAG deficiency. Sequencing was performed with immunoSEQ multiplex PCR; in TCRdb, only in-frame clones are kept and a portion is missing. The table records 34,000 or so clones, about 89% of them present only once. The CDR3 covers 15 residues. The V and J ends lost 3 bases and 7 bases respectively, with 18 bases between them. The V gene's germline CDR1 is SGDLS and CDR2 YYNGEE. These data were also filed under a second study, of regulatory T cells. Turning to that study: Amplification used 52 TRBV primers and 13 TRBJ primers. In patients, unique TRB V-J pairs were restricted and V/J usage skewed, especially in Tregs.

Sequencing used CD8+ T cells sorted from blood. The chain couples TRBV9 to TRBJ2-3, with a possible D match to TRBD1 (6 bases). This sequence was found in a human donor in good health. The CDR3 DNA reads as TGTGCCAGCAGCGCTGACTCGGGACAATATAATACGCAGTATTTT. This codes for CASSADSGQYNTQYF.